This T cell receptor (beta chain) was obtained from a study of blood T cell repertoires in COVID-19 (TCRdb year 2020). Regarding the complete study: Samples covering the acute and convalescent phases of COVID-19 were provided by collaborators in the United States, Italy and Spain. A freely available public database, intended as a resource for researchers studying the immune response to SARS-CoV-2, is where the repertoires were released. Where HLA class I and class II types were available, the types were taken from metadata supplied by the sample provider, not from assay-based typing. Subjects who had been exposed to COVID-19, were actively infected with it, or had recovered from it provided the deeply sampled blood TCRbeta repertoires that made up the dataset. Samples were obtained from the ongoing ImmuneRACE study (first 160 participants) and from over a thousand subjects provided by 6 global collaborators. The sample metadata nearly always contained a de-identified subject ID, COVID-19 status, age in years and sex. The prospective study material was composed of cDNA or gDNA derived from T cells, B-cell-depleted T cells, or PBMCs. Findings and caveats that apply to the study as a whole: The amount of clinical and demographic metadata varied by source and participant and was provided uncurated.

Taken from cysteine to phenylalanine, the CDR3 has 19 residues. Only the CDR3 DNA is retained, 57 bases long and in frame from the first base. Trimming takes 0 bases off V and 2 bases off J; junction bases not matched to a gene: 15. Per the germline V gene, SGHTA is the CDR1 and FQGNSA is the CDR2. TCRbeta CDR3 regions were amplified from genomic DNA using the immunoSEQ Assay, a bias-controlled multiplex PCR. From the authors' description of their analysis: The number of nucleated cells in each sample was estimated from the amplification of reference gene primers within the assay. To quantify the absolute abundance of each unique TCRbeta CDR3 rearrangement, sequence reads were collapsed and filtered. For each sample, productive Simpson clonality was calculated by taking the square root of Simpson's diversity index across productive rearrangements. TCRdb's version of the immuneACCESS table is confined to in-frame rearrangements and falls short of the full clone set. An unresolved V gene accounts for under half of the shortfall where checked; the remainder is of unknown origin. The V and J calls and clone size were taken over from that table, and D and trimming were inferred from the DNA. This sample is represented by about 86,000 clones; approximately 78% of them were singletons. 1.2% of the sample is taken by the ten largest.

The collaborating institutions used their own protocols to collect whole blood in K2EDTA tubes. Collaborator samples were shipped for TCRbeta analysis as frozen whole blood, isolated PBMCs, or DNA extracted from either sample type. This clone was counted between two and nine times. This clone's antigen is unknown. No quality values exist for individual bases; no much larger clone is one base distant. The rearrangement combines TRBV7-2 with TRBJ2-7; the central 8 bases match TRBD2. This sequence originates from a woman older than 75 with acute or convalescent COVID-19. Sequencing was done on a sample of peripheral blood. The sequence in DNA is TGTGCCAGCAGCTTAGCCGCTCCCGATAGCGGGATCCCACCCTACGAGCAGTACTTC. Protein translation: CASSLAAPDSGIPPYEQYF.